This entry concerns a single T cell receptor beta chain. 5' RACE with UMI labels generated the TRB cDNA libraries. TCRdb re-called the 5' RACE reads; every CDR3 protein appears as one record, without DNA. The sample has 90,000 to 100,000 distinct CDR3 sequences; the top ten hold 1.7%. The data were taken from a study of CXCR3-negative and CXCR3-positive naive CD8 T cells. Germline V gene data show CDR1 as SEHNR and CDR2 as FQNEAQ (reference sequence). The CDR3 totals 15 residues. The V gene is TRBV7-9, the J gene TRBJ2-7; TCRdb selects TRBD2, and the lack of DNA leaves this call unchecked. Input material: naive CXCR3- CD8+ T cells from blood. Subset denoted: CD45RO-CCR7+CD27+CD95- naive CD8+ T cells lacking CXCR3 (TNR3-). The source of this sequence is a human donor in good health. Some clones in this sample may be carry-over from other donors' samples. The CDR3 sequence: CASSQEKGGHYEQYF.